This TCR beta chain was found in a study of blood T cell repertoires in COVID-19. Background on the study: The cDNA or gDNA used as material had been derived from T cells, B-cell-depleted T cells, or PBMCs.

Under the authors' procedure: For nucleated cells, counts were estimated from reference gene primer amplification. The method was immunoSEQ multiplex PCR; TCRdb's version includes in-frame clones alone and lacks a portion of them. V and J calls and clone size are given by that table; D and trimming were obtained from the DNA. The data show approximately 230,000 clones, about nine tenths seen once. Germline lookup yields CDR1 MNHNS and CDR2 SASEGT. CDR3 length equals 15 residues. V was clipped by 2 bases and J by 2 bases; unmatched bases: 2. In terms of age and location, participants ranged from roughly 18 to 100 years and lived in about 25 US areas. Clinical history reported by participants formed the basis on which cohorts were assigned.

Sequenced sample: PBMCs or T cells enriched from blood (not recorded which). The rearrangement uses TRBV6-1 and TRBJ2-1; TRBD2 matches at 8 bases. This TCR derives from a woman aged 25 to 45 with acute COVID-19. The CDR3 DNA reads TGTGCCAGCAGTGAACCGGGGGGGACCTACAATGAGCAGTTCTTC. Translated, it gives CASSEPGGTYNEQFF.